Listed below are T cell receptor beta chains from one sample, sequenced in a study of control samples from healthy donors and cancer patients. The protocol was immunoSEQ multiplex PCR, while the TCRdb copy is restricted to in-frame clones and leaves out a portion. The sample lists around 130,000 clones; nearly 90% were seen once. The sample comprised blood. The receptors were sampled from a man between 45 and 60 years old in good health. Each CDR3 is given with its conserved first and last residue. D genes are given only for firm matches. Not every row has a clone size; where given, it reads once, few, many or a size class.

CDR3 protein: CASSTWLRRRQPQHF
CDR3 DNA: TGTGCCAGTAGTACCTGGCTCCGGCGTCGCCAGCCCCAGCATTTT
clone size: .
D gene: .
J gene: TRBJ1-5
V gene: TRBV19

CDR3 protein: CASSLIMGGRSWDYGYTF
CDR3 DNA: TGTGCCAGCAGCTTAATTATGGGAGGGCGATCCTGGGACTATGGCTACACCTTC
clone size: .
D gene: .
J gene: TRBJ1-2
V gene: TRBV7-9

CDR3 protein: CASSSSSRTDTQYF
CDR3 DNA: TGTGCCAGCAGCTCTTCCTCTCGCACAGATACGCAGTATTTT
clone size: .
D gene: .
J gene: TRBJ2-3
V gene: TRBV11-2

CDR3 protein: CASSLGDEQYF
CDR3 DNA: TGTGCCAGCAGCTTGGGGGACGAGCAGTACTTC
clone size: .
D gene: .
J gene: TRBJ2-7
V gene: TRBV11-2

CDR3 protein: CASSKVRPGSRLTYNSPLHF
CDR3 DNA: TGTGCCAGCAGCAAAGTGCGGCCAGGGTCCCGTCTTACTTATAATTCACCCCTCCACTTT
clone size: few
D gene: .
J gene: TRBJ1-6
V gene: TRBV21-1

CDR3 protein: CASSFLADYEQYF
CDR3 DNA: TGCGCCAGCAGCTTCCTCGCGGACTACGAGCAGTACTTC
clone size: once
D gene: .
J gene: TRBJ2-7
V gene: TRBV5-1

CDR3 protein: CASSLGTAGGEKLFF
CDR3 DNA: TGTGCCAGCAGCTTAGGGACAGCGGGGGGAGAAAAACTGTTTTTT
clone size: .
D gene: .
J gene: TRBJ1-4
V gene: TRBV7-9

CDR3 protein: CASSLALTSGGVISTGELFF
CDR3 DNA: TGTGCCAGCAGCTTGGCGTTGACTAGCGGGGGGGTAATTAGCACCGGGGAGCTGTTTTTT
clone size: .
D gene: TRBD2
J gene: TRBJ2-2
V gene: TRBV5-5

CDR3 protein: CASSQATGTSRSDTIYF
CDR3 DNA: TGCGCCAGCAGCCAGGCTACCGGGACAAGCCGGTCGGACACCATATATTTT
clone size: .
D gene: .
J gene: TRBJ1-3
V gene: TRBV4-1

CDR3 protein: CASSGSRRGQINQPQHF
CDR3 DNA: TGTGCCAGCAGTGGCTCCCGAAGGGGGCAGATAAATCAGCCCCAGCATTTT
clone size: .
D gene: TRBD1
J gene: TRBJ1-5
V gene: TRBV6-1

CDR3 protein: CASSKHPGQGPSPLHF
CDR3 DNA: TGTGCCAGCAGCAAACACCCGGGACAGGGTCCTTCACCCCTCCACTTT
clone size: .
D gene: TRBD1
J gene: TRBJ1-6
V gene: TRBV7-9

CDR3 protein: CASSPGDPGTQYF
CDR3 DNA: TGTGCCAGCAGCCCAGGGGATCCAGGGACCCAGTACTTC
clone size: .
D gene: .
J gene: TRBJ2-5
V gene: TRBV11-1

CDR3 protein: CSASIGQGANYEQYF
CDR3 DNA: TGCAGTGCTAGTATAGGACAGGGGGCTAACTACGAGCAGTACTTC
clone size: once
D gene: TRBD1
J gene: TRBJ2-7
V gene: TRBV20-1

CDR3 protein: CASSLEGTNYGYTF
CDR3 DNA: TGCGCCAGCAGCTTGGAAGGGACCAACTATGGCTACACCTTC
clone size: .
D gene: .
J gene: TRBJ1-2
V gene: TRBV5-1

CDR3 protein: CASSLEDRMNTEAFF
CDR3 DNA: TGTGCCAGCAGCTTAGAGGACAGGATGAACACTGAAGCTTTCTTT
clone size: .
D gene: TRBD1
J gene: TRBJ1-1
V gene: TRBV7-6

CDR3 protein: CASSDRTSGGRETQYF
CDR3 DNA: TGTGCCAGCAGTGATAGGACTAGCGGGGGTCGGGAGACCCAGTACTTC
clone size: .
D gene: TRBD2
J gene: TRBJ2-5
V gene: TRBV2